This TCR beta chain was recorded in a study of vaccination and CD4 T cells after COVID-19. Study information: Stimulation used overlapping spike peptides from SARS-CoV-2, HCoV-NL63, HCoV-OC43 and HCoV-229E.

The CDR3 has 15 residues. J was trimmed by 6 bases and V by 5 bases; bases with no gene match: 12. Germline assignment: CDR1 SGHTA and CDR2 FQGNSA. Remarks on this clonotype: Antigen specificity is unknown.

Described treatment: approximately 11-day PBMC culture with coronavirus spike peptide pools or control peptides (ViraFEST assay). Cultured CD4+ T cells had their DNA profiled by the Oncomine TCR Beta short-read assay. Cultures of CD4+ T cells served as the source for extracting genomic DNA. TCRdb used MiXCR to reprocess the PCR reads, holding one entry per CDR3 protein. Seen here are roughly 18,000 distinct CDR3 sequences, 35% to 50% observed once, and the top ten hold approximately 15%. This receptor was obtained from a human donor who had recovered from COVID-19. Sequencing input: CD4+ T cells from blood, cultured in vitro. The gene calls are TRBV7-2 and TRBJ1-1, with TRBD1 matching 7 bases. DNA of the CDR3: TGTGCCAGCAGCCCAAAACAGGGGAGGGACGCTGAAGCTTTCTTT. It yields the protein CASSPKQGRDAEAFF.